This TCR beta chain was retrieved from a study of shared clonotypes between healthy human individuals. Points on this clone: Its cognate antigen is unknown.

The CDR3 runs 17 residues. V was shortened by 5 bases and J by 4 bases, with 24 bases between the two germline ends. Germline loops: CDR1 LGHNA, CDR2 YNFKEQ. Partitioning of CD4+ cells yielded a CD45RA+ naive subset and a CD45RA-negative memory subset. Study conclusions and caveats: The genetic and exposure-history diversity represented was limited by few donors. Some naive CD4 clonotypes, about 5%, turned up in common across several donors.

Across several immunoSEQ plates, the genomic DNA of each subset was split evenly. The method was immunoSEQ multiplex PCR; TCRdb's version includes in-frame clones alone and lacks a portion of them. Of 740,000 or so clones listed, about three quarters are singletons. The chain employs TRBV4-2 and TRBJ2-7; a weak D match, TRBD1 (7 bases). Input material: memory CD4+ T cells sorted from blood. Indicated subset: CD45RA-negative fraction. The sequence was collected from a woman in her 30s in good health. The CDR3 protein is CASSFEGASGAGYEQYF. DNA of the CDR3: TGTGCCAGCAGCTTCGAGGGGGCGTCGGGAGCCGGGTACGAGCAGTACTTC.